This TCR beta chain is from a study of PD-1 blockade in classical Hodgkin lymphoma. The repertoire was sequenced with immunoSEQ multiplex PCR; TCRdb's copy has only in-frame clones and lacks some. The sample consists of tens of thousands of clones, about 83% of them appearing once. Specified time point: cycle 4 day 1 (C4D1), after 6 weeks of nivolumab. The patients all showed relapse after autologous stem cell transplantation, while their brentuximab vedotin exposure varied. Complete response, partial response or progressive disease were the best responses. Study conclusions and caveats: Although disease activity or prior therapy may be involved, causes of the repertoire differences remain undefined. Partial responders and progressors had significantly lower baseline TCR diversity.

Trimming cost V 0 bases and J 0 bases, with 7 bases left between them. The CDR3 has 15 amino acids. CDR1 is SGDLS, CDR2 YYNGEE, per germline. A note on this clone: Its antigen is currently unknown.

The rearrangement uses TRBV9 and TRBJ1-5; D is unclear. This sequence originates from a human donor with classical Hodgkin lymphoma. Specimen: peripheral blood mononuclear cells (PBMCs), collected before the fourth cycle of nivolumab. Written as DNA, the CDR3 is TGTGCCAGCAGCGTAGACGGATATAGCAATCAGCCCCAGCATTTT. It specifies CASSVDGYSNQPQHF.